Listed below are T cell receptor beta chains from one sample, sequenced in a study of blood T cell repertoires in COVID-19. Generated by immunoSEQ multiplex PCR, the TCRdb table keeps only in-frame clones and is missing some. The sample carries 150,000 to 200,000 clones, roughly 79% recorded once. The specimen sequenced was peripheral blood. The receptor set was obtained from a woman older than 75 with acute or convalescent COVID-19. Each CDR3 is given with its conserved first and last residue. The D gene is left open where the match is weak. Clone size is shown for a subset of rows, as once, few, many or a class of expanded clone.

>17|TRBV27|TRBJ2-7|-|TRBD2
CASSLWGAGGPPYEQYF
TGTGCCAGCAGTCTCTGGGGGGCGGGAGGTCCCCCCTACGAGCAGTACTTC
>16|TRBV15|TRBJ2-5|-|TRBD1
CATSRSHTGVGETQYF
TGTGCCACCAGCAGATCACATACAGGGGTCGGGGAGACCCAGTACTTC
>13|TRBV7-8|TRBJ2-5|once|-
CASSRTAQETQYF
TGTGCCAGCAGCCGGACAGCCCAAGAGACCCAGTACTTC
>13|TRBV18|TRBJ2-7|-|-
CASSPGQGNEQYF
TGTGCCAGCTCACCAGGGCAGGGTAACGAGCAGTACTTC
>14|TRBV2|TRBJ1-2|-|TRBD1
CASSEGTGRAGYTF
TGTGCCAGCAGTGAGGGGACAGGGCGGGCTGGCTACACCTTC
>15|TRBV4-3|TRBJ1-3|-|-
CASSQDPNSGNTIYF
TGCGCCAGCAGCCAAGACCCAAACTCTGGAAACACCATATATTTT
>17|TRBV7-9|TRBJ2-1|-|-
CASSPVGHSGYVNEQFF
TGTGCCAGCAGTCCTGTGGGGCACTCAGGGTACGTAAATGAGCAGTTCTTC
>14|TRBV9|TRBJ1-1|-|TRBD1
CASSAHTGGTEAFF
TGTGCCAGCAGCGCACATACAGGGGGCACTGAAGCTTTCTTT
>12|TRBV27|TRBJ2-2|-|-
CASSLIHGELFF
TGTGCCAGCAGTTTAATCCACGGGGAGCTGTTTTTT
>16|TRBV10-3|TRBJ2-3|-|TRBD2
CAISAGLAGVTDTQYF
TGTGCCATCAGTGCGGGACTAGCGGGAGTTACAGATACGCAGTATTTT
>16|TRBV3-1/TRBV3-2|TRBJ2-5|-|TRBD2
CASSQRTSGSRETQYF
TGTGCCAGCAGCCAGAGGACTAGCGGGAGTAGGGAGACCCAGTACTTC
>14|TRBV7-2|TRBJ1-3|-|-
CASSLNTGGNTIYF
TGTGCCAGCAGCTTAAATACAGGGGGAAACACCATATATTTT
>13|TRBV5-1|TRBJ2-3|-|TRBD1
CASQTGSTDTQYF
TGCGCCAGCCAGACAGGGTCCACAGATACGCAGTATTTT
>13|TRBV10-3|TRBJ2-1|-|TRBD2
CATRREGRNEQFF
TGTGCCACCCGGCGGGAGGGCCGGAATGAGCAGTTCTTC
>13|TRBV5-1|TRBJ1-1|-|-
CASSPGLNTEAFF
TGCGCCAGCAGCCCCGGACTTAACACTGAAGCTTTCTTT
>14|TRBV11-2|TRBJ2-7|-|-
CASSLGAGSYEQYF
TGTGCCAGCAGCTTAGGGGCAGGGTCCTACGAGCAGTACTTC
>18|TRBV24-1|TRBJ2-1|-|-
CATSDAGSGPSSYNEQFF
TGTGCCACCAGTGACGCAGGAAGCGGTCCTAGCTCCTACAATGAGCAGTTCTTC
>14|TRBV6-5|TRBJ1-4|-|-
CASTSDDSTEKLFF
TGTGCCAGCACCTCGGATGACAGTACCGAAAAACTGTTTTTT
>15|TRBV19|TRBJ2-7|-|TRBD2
CASSIISSGSSEQYF
TGTGCCAGTAGTATTATTTCTAGCGGGAGCTCCGAGCAGTACTTC
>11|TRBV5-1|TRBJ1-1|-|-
CASSREAEAFF
TGCGCCAGTTCAAGGGAGGCTGAAGCTTTCTTT
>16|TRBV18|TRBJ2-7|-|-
CASSLPGTSKSYEQYF
TGTGCCAGCTCACTTCCCGGGACAAGTAAATCCTACGAGCAGTACTTC
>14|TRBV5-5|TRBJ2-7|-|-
CASSLGQGLYEQYF
TGTGCCAGCAGCTTGGGTCAGGGACTCTACGAGCAGTACTTC
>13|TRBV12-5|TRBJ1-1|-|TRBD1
CASLTGGETEAFF
TGTGCTAGTTTAACAGGGGGCGAAACTGAAGCTTTCTTT
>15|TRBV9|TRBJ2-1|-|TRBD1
CASSKRGTALNEQFF
TGTGCCAGCAGCAAGAGGGGGACAGCACTTAATGAGCAGTTCTTC
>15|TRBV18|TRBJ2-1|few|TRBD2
CASSPSSGTLGEQFF
TGTGCCAGCTCACCGTCTAGCGGGACCTTAGGTGAGCAGTTCTTC
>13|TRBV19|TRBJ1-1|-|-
CASSSQRSTEAFF
TGTGCCAGTAGCTCCCAACGGAGCACTGAAGCTTTCTTT
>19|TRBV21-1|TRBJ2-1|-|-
CASSKGGASGKGSYNEQFF
TGTGCCAGCAGCAAAGGAGGGGCAAGCGGGAAGGGTTCCTACAATGAGCAGTTCTTC
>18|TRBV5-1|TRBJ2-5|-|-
CASSKAGFNVGYQETQYF
TGCGCCAGCAGCAAAGCGGGCTTTAACGTAGGGTACCAAGAGACCCAGTACTTC
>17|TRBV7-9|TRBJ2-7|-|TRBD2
CASSLAGSGRASYEQYF
TGTGCCAGCAGCTTAGCGGGTAGCGGGAGGGCCTCCTACGAGCAGTACTTC
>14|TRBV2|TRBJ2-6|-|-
CASGGQSGANVLTF
TGTGCCAGCGGAGGACAGTCTGGGGCCAACGTCCTGACTTTC
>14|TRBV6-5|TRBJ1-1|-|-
CASSRQVRSTEAFF
TGTGCCAGCAGTAGACAGGTCCGGTCCACTGAAGCTTTCTTT
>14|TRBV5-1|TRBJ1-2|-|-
CASSQLTGMGGYTF
TGCGCCAGCAGCCAACTTACAGGAATGGGAGGCTACACCTTC
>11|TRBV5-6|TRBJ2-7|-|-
CASSLGLEQYF
TGTGCCAGCAGCCTCGGACTGGAGCAGTACTTC
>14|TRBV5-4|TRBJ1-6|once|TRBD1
CASSITGGGSPLHF
TGTGCCAGCAGCATCACAGGGGGCGGTTCACCCCTCCACTTT
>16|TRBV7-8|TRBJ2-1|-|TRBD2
CASSFPASGGYNEQFF
TGTGCCAGCAGCTTCCCCGCTAGCGGGGGATACAATGAGCAGTTCTTC
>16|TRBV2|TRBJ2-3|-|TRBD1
CASSPGTGGAADTQYF
TGTGCCAGCAGTCCCGGGACAGGGGGCGCGGCAGATACGCAGTATTTT
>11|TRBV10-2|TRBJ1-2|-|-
CASSGDFGYTF
TGCGCCAGCAGTGGGGACTTTGGCTACACCTTC
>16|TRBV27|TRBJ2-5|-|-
CASTESFSGLQETQYF
TGTGCCAGCACCGAATCCTTTAGCGGCCTCCAAGAGACCCAGTACTTC
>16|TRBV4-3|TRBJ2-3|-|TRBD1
CASSPGDRPSTDTQYF
TGCGCCAGCAGCCCCGGGGACAGGCCATCCACAGATACGCAGTATTTT
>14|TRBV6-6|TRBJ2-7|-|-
CASSGRDSSYEQYF
TGTGCCAGCAGTGGGCGGGATAGCTCCTACGAGCAGTACTTC
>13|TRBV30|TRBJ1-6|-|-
CAWSEDLDSPLHF
TGTGCCTGGAGTGAGGACTTGGATTCACCCCTCCACTTT
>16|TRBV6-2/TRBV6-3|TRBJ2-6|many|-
CASSYGWEPGANVLTF
TGTGCCAGCAGTTATGGCTGGGAGCCTGGGGCCAACGTCCTGACTTTC
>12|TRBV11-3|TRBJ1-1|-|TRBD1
CASSFGTDEAFF
TGTGCCAGCAGCTTCGGGACAGATGAAGCTTTCTTT
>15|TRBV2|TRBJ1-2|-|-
CASSPTDRSNYGYTF
TGTGCCAGCAGTCCCACGGACAGATCTAACTATGGCTACACCTTC
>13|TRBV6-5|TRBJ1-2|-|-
CASSYSTGDGYTF
TGTGCCAGCAGTTACTCGACGGGGGACGGCTACACCTTC